This TCR beta chain was sequenced during a study of blood T cell repertoires in COVID-19. Turning to the study itself: Samples representing acute and convalescent COVID-19 were sourced from the United States, Italy and Spain. T cells, B-cell-depleted T cells, or PBMCs supplied cDNA or gDNA.

Repertoires were generated with immunoSEQ multiplex PCR, while TCRdb's copy carries only in-frame clones and drops some. Among tens of thousands of clones, around 87% were seen once, and the ten largest hold 3.5% to 5%. The CDR3 is made up of 15 amino acids. The J segment lost 8 bases and the V segment lost 2 bases, leaving 11 bases of the junction unmatched. Germline V CDR1 and CDR2: MNHEY, SVGEGT. Enrolled during active infection, Seattle patients were then followed longitudinally. This chain connects TRBV6-2 or TRBV6-3 to TRBJ1-2; 7 bases map to TRBD1. The specimen was peripheral blood. The clonotype was recovered from a man aged 35 to 55 with COVID-19, enrolled during active disease. The CDR3 DNA is TGTGCCAGCAGTTACCCCCTCCGGGACAGCGGAGGCTACACCTTC. As protein: CASSYPLRDSGGYTF.